A selection of T cell receptor beta chains follows, all from one sample in a study of regulatory T cells in long-lasting Graves disease. TCRdb passed the multiplex PCR reads through MiXCR, listing each CDR3 protein once. Among 380,000 or so distinct CDR3 sequences listed, roughly 16% were seen once. These data were likewise used in another study, on T cells in Graves' hyperthyroidism and ophthalmopathy.

This material consisted of peripheral blood mononuclear cells (PBMCs), taken at new diagnosis, from a patient treated with antithyroid drugs. The receptor source for this set is a woman aged 18-30 years with Graves disease. Both conserved end residues are part of each CDR3. D genes are given only for firm matches. Not all rows give a size; the values are once, few, many and, for expanded clones, a class.

TRBJ1-1,TRBV28,few,13,.,TGTGCTCACGGGGGAACCCTAATTCCGGGAGCTTTCTTT,CAHGGTLIPGAFF
TRBJ2-5,TRBV20-1,many,14,.,TGCAGTGCCTCCCCCCTAGGAGGAGCGGAGACCCAGTACTTC,CSASPLGGAETQYF
TRBJ2-1,TRBV30,many,13,.,TGTGCCTGGAGCGCCGGGACCTACAATGAGCAGTTCTTC,CAWSAGTYNEQFF
TRBJ1-5,TRBV12-3/TRBV12-4,.,15,.,TGTGCCAGCAGGCCTCCGGGGGGCGCGTTGCAGCCCCAGCATTTT,CASRPPGGALQPQHF
TRBJ1-5,TRBV30,.,13,TRBD1,TGTGCCTGGAGCCAGGGGGCAGATCAGCCCCAGCATTTT,CAWSQGADQPQHF
TRBJ2-1,TRBV5-1,many,15,.,TGTGCCAGCAGCTTAAGTAGGGGGACTTACAATGAGCAGTTCTTC,CASSLSRGTYNEQFF
TRBJ1-5,TRBV6-1,few,17,.,TGTGCCAGCAGTGAAGAGATGGCCAGGGAGGGCAATCAGCCCCAGCATTTT,CASSEEMAREGNQPQHF
TRBJ2-1,TRBV9,many,15,.,TGTGCCAGCAGCGTCGACAGGTTTTCCTACAATGAGCAGTTCTTC,CASSVDRFSYNEQFF
TRBJ1-2,TRBV5-4,many,13,.,TGTGCCAGCAGCCCGGGACAAAACTATGGCTACACCTTC,CASSPGQNYGYTF
TRBJ2-1,TRBV28,many,16,TRBD2,TGTGCCAGCAGTCCACATAGCGGGCGAACCTACAATGAGCAGTTCTTC,CASSPHSGRTYNEQFF
TRBJ1-2,TRBV6-1,many,13,TRBD1,TGTGCCAGCAGGCGGGGACAGGGCTATGGCTACACCTTC,CASRRGQGYGYTF
TRBJ1-1,TRBV4-1,many,13,.,TGCGCCAGCAGCATAGACAGGAACAATGAAGCTTTCTTT,CASSIDRNNEAFF
TRBJ2-3,TRBV20-1,many,14,TRBD1,TGCAGTGCCCGACCAGGACAGGGGACAGATACGCAGTATTTT,CSARPGQGTDTQYF
TRBJ1-4,TRBV6-1,few,12,.,TGTGCCAGCAGCGGCGGGGGGCAGAAACTGTTTTTT,CASSGGGQKLFF
TRBJ2-1,TRBV11-2,many,12,.,TGTGCCAGCAGCTTAGTATCCCACGAGCGGTTCTTC,CASSLVSHERFF
TRBJ2-3,TRBV7-3,many,15,.,TGTGCCAGCAGCCCACAACGGGGGCTCACAGATACGCAGTATTTT,CASSPQRGLTDTQYF
TRBJ2-7,TRBV7-8,many,16,TRBD2,TGTGCCAGCAGCTTCGGGACTAGCGGGAGCCCCCACGAGCAGTACTTC,CASSFGTSGSPHEQYF
TRBJ2-3,TRBV9,.,15,.,TGTGCCAGCAGCGGCCAGGGACTTACCTTGGGTACGCAGTATTTT,CASSGQGLTLGTQYF
TRBJ2-5,TRBV4-1,few,15,TRBD1,TGCGCCAGCAGCCAAGTGGGGACAGGGGGAGAGACCCAGTACTTC,CASSQVGTGGETQYF
TRBJ2-1,TRBV3-1,many,12,.,TGTGCCAGCAGCCTGTTGGTCAATGAGCAGTTCTTC,CASSLLVNEQFF
TRBJ2-7,TRBV20-1,.,12,TRBD2,TGCAGTGCTGCCGGGACTACCTACGAGCAGTACTTC,CSAAGTTYEQYF
TRBJ1-2,TRBV3-1,many,14,.,TGTGCCAGCAGCCAGAACCCGCTGAACTATGGCTACACCTTC,CASSQNPLNYGYTF
TRBJ2-7,TRBV4-1,few,15,TRBD1,TGCGCCAGCAGCTTTCCGGGACAGGACTCCTACGAGCAGTACTTC,CASSFPGQDSYEQYF
TRBJ1-5,TRBV14,few,13,.,TGTGCCAGCAGCTACGAGGCGATCCAGCCCCAGCATTTT,CASSYEAIQPQHF
TRBJ2-1,TRBV20-1,few,14,.,TGCAGTGCTCTCTATGGATTTATGGACAATGAGCAGTTCTTC,CSALYGFMDNEQFF